Sequencing of this TCR beta chain was carried out in a study of OX40 agonist ivuxolimab in advanced cancers. Using immunoSEQ multiplex PCR, the repertoire was profiled, and TCRdb retains in-frame clones only, with some absent. This sample has approximately 89,000 clones; around 88% occur once, and the top ten carry 0.5%. Trimming removed 4 bases from V and 6 bases from J; junction bases left unmatched: 6. This CDR3 is 15 amino acids long. Germline CDR1 is LNHDA and CDR2 is SQIVND (reference sequence). This TCR was sampled from an adult with an advanced solid tumor such as melanoma, head and neck, liver or kidney cancer. This chain uses TRBV19 with TRBJ2-2; TRBD1 agrees at 9 bases. The material was CD4+ or CD8+ T cells sorted from blood, obtained in a trial of the OX40 agonist ivuxolimab. The DNA of the CDR3 is TGTGCCAGTAGTACCCAGGACAGGGGAGCCGGGGAGCTGTTTTTT. Encoded protein: CASSTQDRGAGELFF.